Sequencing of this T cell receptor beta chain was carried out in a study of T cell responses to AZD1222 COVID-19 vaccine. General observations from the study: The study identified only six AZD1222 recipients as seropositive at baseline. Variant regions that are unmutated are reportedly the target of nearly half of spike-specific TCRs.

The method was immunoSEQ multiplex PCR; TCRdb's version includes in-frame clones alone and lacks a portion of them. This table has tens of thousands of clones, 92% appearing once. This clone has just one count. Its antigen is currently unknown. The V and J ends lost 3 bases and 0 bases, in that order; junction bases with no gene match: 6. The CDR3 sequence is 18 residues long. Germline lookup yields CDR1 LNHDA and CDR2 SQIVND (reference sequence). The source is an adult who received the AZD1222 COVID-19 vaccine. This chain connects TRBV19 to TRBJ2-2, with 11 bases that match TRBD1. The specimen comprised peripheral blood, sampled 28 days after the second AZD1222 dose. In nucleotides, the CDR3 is TGTGCCAGTAGTATTCCTCCGGGACAGGGGGCGAACACCGGGGAGCTGTTTTTT. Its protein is CASSIPPGQGANTGELFF. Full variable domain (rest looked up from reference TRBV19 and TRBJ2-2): DGGITQSPKYLFRKEGQNVTLSCEQNLNHDAMYWYRQDPGQGLRLIYYSQIVNDFQKGDIAEGYSVSREKKESFPLTVTSAQKNPTAFYLCASSIPPGQGANTGELFFGEGSRLTVL.